This TCR beta chain derives from a study of response to subunit inactivated influenza vaccine. V lost 4 bases and J 9 bases, leaving 16 bases between the germline ends. CDR3 size: 14 residues. The germline gives CDR1 LGHDT, CDR2 YNNKEL (reference sequence). TCRdb re-called the RT-PCR reads through MiXCR, storing one row per CDR3 protein. The sample consists of hundreds of thousands of distinct CDR3 sequences, about 11% of them appearing once. Sequencing used PBMCs from blood, obtained on the day of vaccination. The TCR originated in a man aged 45-65 years who received an inactivated influenza vaccine. V gene TRBV3-1 combines with J gene TRBJ2-1; D not resolved. The CDR3 DNA is TGTGCCAGCAGCCTAGCCCTCGTCAGTTCTGAGCAGTTCTTC. It codes for CASSLALVSSEQFF.